The rows below give T cell receptor beta chains drawn from one sample of a study of T-cell reconstitution after alpha-beta-depleted transplantation in children. MiXCR was run by TCRdb on the PCR reads, yielding one entry per CDR3 protein. The sample consists of fewer than 700,000 distinct CDR3 sequences, under 15% of them appearing once. The source material was PBMCs, mostly from graft donor cells, sampled 360 days after TCRalphabeta/CD19-depleted stem cell transplant. The receptors shown here come from a male patient between 10 and 17 years old who had a stem cell transplant for acute myeloid leukemia, so the T cells may come from the graft donor. Both conserved end residues are part of each CDR3. A D gene is named only where the DNA matches it firmly. The size entry is marked missing in some rows and otherwise reads once, few, many or a size class.

d_call clone_size j_call v_call cdr3_aa cdr3_nt
TRBD2 NA TRBJ2-7 TRBV7-8 CASSLLAGVGYEQYF TGTGCCAGCAGCCTGCTAGCGGGGGTCGGTTACGAGCAGTACTTC
NA many TRBJ2-1 TRBV29-1 CSAGTGISYNEQFF TGCAGCGCTGGAACAGGGATCTCCTACAATGAGCAGTTCTTC
TRBD1 NA TRBJ2-7 TRBV3-1 CASSSYRDRGHYEQYF TGTGCCAGCAGCTCTTACCGGGACAGGGGTCACTACGAGCAGTACTTC
TRBD2 NA TRBJ2-7 TRBV29-1 CSVSQVAGVYEQYF TGCAGCGTTAGTCAAGTAGCGGGAGTTTACGAGCAGTACTTC
NA NA TRBJ2-2 TRBV7-3 CASSLLAPAGELFF TGTGCCAGCAGCTTACTCGCCCCCGCCGGGGAGCTGTTTTTT
NA NA TRBJ1-5 TRBV29-1 CSVEEAVNQPQHF TGCAGCGTTGAAGAGGCGGTGAATCAGCCCCAGCATTTT
NA many TRBJ2-7 TRBV7-8 CASSLPLASVYEQYF TGTGCCAGCAGCTTACCGCTAGCCTCAGTCTACGAGCAGTACTTC
TRBD1 many TRBJ2-7 TRBV28 CASSRTGGSSYEQYF TGTGCCAGCAGCCGGACAGGTGGGAGCTCCTACGAGCAGTACTTC
NA many TRBJ2-1 TRBV6-7 CASSYIAERRNEQFF TGTGCCAGCAGTTACATAGCGGAGCGTCGCAATGAGCAGTTCTTC
NA few TRBJ1-6 TRBV12-3/TRBV12-4 CASSPNSPLNSPLHF TGTGCCAGCAGCCCGAATTCACCGCTTAATTCACCCCTCCACTTT
NA few TRBJ2-1 TRBV27 CASSALAEQFF TGTGCCAGCAGTGCTCTAGCCGAGCAGTTCTTC
TRBD2 many TRBJ2-7 TRBV9 CASSVGLAGGYEQYF TGTGCCAGCAGCGTAGGACTAGCGGGCGGCTACGAGCAGTACTTC
NA few TRBJ2-2 TRBV6-5 CASSYAENTGELFF TGTGCCAGCAGTTACGCAGAAAACACCGGGGAGCTGTTTTTT
TRBD1 few TRBJ2-1 TRBV20-1 CSAAGTEAYNEQFF TGCAGTGCTGCCGGGACAGAGGCCTACAATGAGCAGTTCTTC
TRBD2 NA TRBJ2-1 TRBV5-1 CASSLYGGRAGLAHNEQFF TGCGCCAGCAGCTTGTATGGCGGGAGGGCCGGTTTGGCACACAATGAGCAGTTCTTC
TRBD2 NA TRBJ2-1 TRBV6-2/TRBV6-3 CASNPGTSGSDEQFF TGTGCCAGCAATCCCGGGACTAGCGGGAGTGATGAGCAGTTCTTC
NA NA TRBJ2-6 TRBV27 CASSLWGRGSGANVLTF TGTGCCAGCAGTTTATGGGGGCGCGGCTCTGGGGCCAACGTCCTGACTTTC
TRBD1 NA TRBJ2-2 TRBV28 CATKGAANTGELFF TGTGCCACAAAGGGGGCCGCGAACACCGGGGAGCTGTTTTTT
NA many TRBJ1-1 TRBV28 CASSLDWGGTEAFF TGTGCCAGCAGCCTTGATTGGGGGGGCACTGAAGCTTTCTTT
NA NA TRBJ2-1 TRBV11-1 CASSSGSGSSYNEQFF TGTGCCAGCAGCTCCGGGTCGGGGAGCTCCTACAATGAGCAGTTCTTC
NA NA TRBJ1-1 TRBV6-1 CASSPGAGWTEAFF TGTGCCAGCAGCCCAGGGGCGGGCTGGACTGAAGCTTTCTTT
TRBD2 few TRBJ2-7 TRBV7-9 CASSLWRERLEQYF TGTGCCAGCAGCTTATGGCGGGAGAGGCTCGAGCAGTACTTC
NA few TRBJ2-2 TRBV14 CASSRRQTNTGELFF TGTGCCAGCAGCCGTCGACAGACGAACACCGGGGAGCTGTTTTTT
TRBD2 few TRBJ2-3 TRBV2 CASSEMRAGGPDTDTQYF TGTGCCAGCAGTGAAATGAGAGCGGGAGGGCCTGACACAGATACGCAGTATTTT
TRBD1 NA TRBJ2-5 TRBV7-2 CASLLVTGGQETQYF TGTGCCAGCTTATTAGTGACAGGGGGGCAAGAGACCCAGTACTTC